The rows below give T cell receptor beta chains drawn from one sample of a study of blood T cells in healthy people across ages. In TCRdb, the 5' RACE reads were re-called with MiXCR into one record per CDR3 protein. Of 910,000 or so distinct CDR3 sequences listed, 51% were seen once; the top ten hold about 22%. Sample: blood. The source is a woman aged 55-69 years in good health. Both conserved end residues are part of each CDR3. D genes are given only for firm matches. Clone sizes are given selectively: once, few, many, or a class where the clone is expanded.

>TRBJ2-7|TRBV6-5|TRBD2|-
CASSYSFVAGSWAYEQYF
TGTGCCAGCAGTTACTCGTTTGTAGCGGGATCCTGGGCCTACGAGCAGTACTTC
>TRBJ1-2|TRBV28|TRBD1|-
CASSLGGQGAIGYTF
TGTGCCAGCAGTTTAGGGGGGCAGGGGGCTATCGGCTACACCTTC
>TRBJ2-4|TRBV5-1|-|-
CASSVNSENIQYF
TGCGCCAGCAGCGTGAACAGTGAAAACATTCAGTACTTC
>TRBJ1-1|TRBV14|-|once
CASSYGGRAEAFF
TGTGCCAGTAGTTATGGGGGAAGGGCTGAAGCTTTCTTT
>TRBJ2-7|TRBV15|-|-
CATSRDLSDYEQYF
TGTGCCACCAGCAGAGATCTCAGCGACTACGAGCAGTACTTC
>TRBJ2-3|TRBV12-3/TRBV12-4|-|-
CASSRPADTQYF
TGTGCCAGCAGTCGTCCCGCAGATACGCAGTATTTT
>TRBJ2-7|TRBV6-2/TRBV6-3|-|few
CASSPPMGAIASYEQYF
TGTGCCAGCAGTCCCCCCATGGGAGCGATTGCCTCCTACGAGCAGTACTTC
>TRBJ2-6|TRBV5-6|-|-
CASSRLPGANVLTF
TGTGCCAGCAGCCGTTTACCTGGGGCCAACGTCCTGACTTTC
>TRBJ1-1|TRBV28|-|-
CASSQDTEAFF
TGTGCCAGCAGCCAGGACACTGAAGCTTTCTTT
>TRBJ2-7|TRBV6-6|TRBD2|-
CASSRTSSGRLHEQYF
TGTGCCAGCAGCCGGACCTCTAGCGGGAGGTTGCACGAGCAGTACTTC
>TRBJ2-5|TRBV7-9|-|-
CASSFEIVPGRGQYF
TGTGCCAGCAGCTTTGAAATTGTTCCAGGAAGGGGGCAGTACTTC
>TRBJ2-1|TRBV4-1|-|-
CASSQGGRKVQFF
TGCGCCAGCAGCCAAGGAGGGCGGAAGGTGCAGTTCTTC
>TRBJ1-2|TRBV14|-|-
CASSAYNYGYTF
TGTGCCAGCAGCGCATACAACTATGGCTACACCTTC
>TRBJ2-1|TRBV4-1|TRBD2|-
CASSQDRTSGPNEQFF
TGCGCCAGCAGCCAAGATAGGACTAGCGGCCCTAATGAGCAGTTCTTC
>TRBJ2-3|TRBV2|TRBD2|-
CASGLGAGGTDTQYF
TGTGCCAGCGGGCTCGGAGCGGGGGGCACAGATACGCAGTATTTT
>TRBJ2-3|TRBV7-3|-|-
CASSLTGAIPTDTQYF
TGTGCCAGCAGCTTAACAGGGGCGATTCCCACAGATACGCAGTATTTT